This T cell receptor beta chain was sequenced in a study of blood T cell repertoires in COVID-19. Trimming removed 3 bases at V and 5 bases at J, with 16 bases between. CDR1 LNHNV and CDR2 YYDKDF come from the germline V gene (reference sequence). CDR3 size: 15 residues. Only in-frame clones appear in the TCRdb table, and some are missing; sequencing was by immunoSEQ multiplex PCR. This sample has roughly 70,000 clones; approximately 93% occur once, and the top ten carry 2% to 3%. Material: peripheral blood. The J gene is TRBJ2-5, the V gene TRBV15, with D perhaps matching TRBD2 (5 bases). This TCR was recovered from a man aged 50 to 59 with COVID-19, enrolled during active disease. The CDR3 region is CATSSLRGQEETQYF. The CDR3 nucleotides are TGTGCCACCAGCAGCCTCCGCGGGCAGGAGGAGACCCAGTACTTC.